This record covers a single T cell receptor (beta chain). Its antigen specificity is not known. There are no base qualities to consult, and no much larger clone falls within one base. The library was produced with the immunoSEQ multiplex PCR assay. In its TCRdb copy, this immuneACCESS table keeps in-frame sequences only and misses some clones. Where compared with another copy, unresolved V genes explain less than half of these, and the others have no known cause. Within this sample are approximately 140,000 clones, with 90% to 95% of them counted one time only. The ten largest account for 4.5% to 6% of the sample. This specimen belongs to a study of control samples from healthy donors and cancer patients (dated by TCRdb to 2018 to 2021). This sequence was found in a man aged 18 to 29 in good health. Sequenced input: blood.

The sequence in DNA is TGTGCCAGCAGCTTATGGGGCTCTAGGAACACTGAAGCTTTCTTT. Its protein is CASSLWGSRNTEAFF. The V and J genes are TRBV5-5 and TRBJ1-1, with TRBD1 as a weak D call on 5 bases. Including the terminal cysteine and phenylalanine, the CDR3 comprises 15 residues. Left in the record is the CDR3 DNA by itself, 45 bases read in frame from the first base. CDR1 and CDR2, per the germline V gene (reference sequence), are SGHKS and YYEKEE. A distance of 12 bases separates the germline ends of V and J, which lose 2 bases and 1 base respectively.